This T cell receptor (beta chain) emerged from a study of blood T cell repertoires in COVID-19. As for the study in general: PBMCs, B-cell-depleted T cells, or T cells were the source of the cDNA or gDNA that made up the material.

Authors' methods: Estimates of nucleated cell counts were drawn from the amplification of reference gene primers. Method: immunoSEQ multiplex PCR; TCRdb's copy keeps in-frame clones and lacks some. V, J and clone size were drawn from that table, and D and trimming were deduced from the DNA. The table shows some 100,000 clones, with about 89% occurring only once. CDR3 size: 17 residues. The V segment lost 2 bases and the J segment 6 bases; nucleotides outside the gene matches: 16. CDR1 and CDR2 (germline): GTSNPN, SVGIG (reference sequence). The sequence came from a man aged 55 to 70 with acute or convalescent COVID-19. This chain joins TRBV30 and TRBJ1-5; 7 bases match TRBD1. The specimen sequenced was peripheral blood. The CDR3: CAWSKRTGVHVAQPQHF. DNA of the CDR3: TGTGCCTGGAGTAAACGTACAGGGGTTCATGTCGCTCAGCCCCAGCATTTT.